This entry lists 13 T cell receptor beta chains sequenced from one sample in a study of OX40 agonist ivuxolimab in advanced cancers. Library construction relied on the immunoSEQ multiplex PCR assay. Entries here come from immuneACCESS through TCRdb and include only in-frame sequences with V and J called. Some clones fail to appear in such tables; in the studies checked, an unresolved V gene covers under half of the shortfall, and the cause of the remainder is unknown. Within this sample are 25,000 to 35,000 clones, with roughly 87% of them counted one time only. The ten top clones hold 15% of the sample. Sequencing was performed on CD4+ or CD8+ T cells sorted from blood, taken in a trial of the OX40 agonist ivuxolimab. The receptors shown here come from an adult with an advanced solid tumor such as melanoma, head and neck, liver or kidney cancer.

V is TRBV27 and J is TRBJ2-2; D is tentatively TRBD1 or TRBD2 (6 bases each). The CDR3 covers 14 residues. Germline assignment: CDR1 MNHEY and CDR2 SMNVEV (reference sequence). V lost 6 bases to trimming and J lost 4 bases, with 12 bases between them. CDR3: CASREGGGTGELFF. As DNA, the CDR3 is TGTGCCAGCAGAGAGGGGGGAGGCACCGGGGAGCTGTTTTTT.

V usage is TRBV25-1 and J usage is TRBJ2-1; TRBD2 is a possible D gene (6 bases). With 6 bases removed from V and 0 bases from J, the gap between germline ends came to 12 bases. The length of the CDR3 is 15 residues. Germline V lookup: CDR1 MGHDK, CDR2 SYGVNS. The CDR3 coding sequence is TGTGCCAGCAGCATTAGCGGATCCTCCTACAATGAGCAGTTCTTC. It translates to CASSISGSSYNEQFF.

This clone was counted once. The CDR3 spells CASSVDTDHLNGYTF. In DNA, the CDR3 is TGTGCCAGCAGCGTAGATACAGATCATTTAAATGGCTACACCTTC. The chain joins TRBV9 to TRBJ1-2; no firm D call. CDR1 is SGDLS and CDR2 is YYNGEE in the germline V gene. Deletions cut 0 bases from V and 6 bases from J, with 15 bases between. CDR3 length equals 15 residues.

The chain links TRBV15 to TRBJ1-1, with D unresolved. The length of the CDR3 is 15 residues. The V and J ends lost 0 bases and 1 base respectively, with 9 bases between them. Germline V lookup: CDR1 LNHNV, CDR2 YYDKDF (reference sequence). The DNA of the CDR3 is TGTGCCACCAGCAGAGATTCAGGATCGAACACTGAAGCTTTCTTT. Translating it yields CATSRDSGSNTEAFF.

This clone was found once. The rearrangement uses TRBV5-4 and TRBJ2-3; no clear D. The CDR3 has 12 residues. With 3 bases removed from V and 7 bases from J, the gap between germline ends came to 9 bases. The germline gives CDR1 SGHNT, CDR2 YYREEE (reference sequence). The CDR3 here is CASSSSLHTQYF. As DNA, the CDR3 is TGTGCCAGCAGCTCCTCTTTGCATACGCAGTATTTT.

The rearrangement uses TRBV9 and TRBJ2-7; TRBD1 matches at 9 bases. Per germline, CDR1 SGDLS and CDR2 YYNGEE. The CDR3 covers 15 residues. V dropped 3 bases and J dropped 2; count of bases not matched to a gene: 6. The CDR3 coding sequence is TGTGCCAGCAGCGCCTTCGGACAGGGGCCCTACGAGCAGTACTTC. Translation gives CASSAFGQGPYEQYF. Full variable domain (outside the CDR3, taken from reference TRBV9 and TRBJ2-7): DSGVTQTPKHLITATGQRVTLRCSPRSGDLSVYWYQQSLDQGLQFLIQYYNGEERAKGNILERFSAQQFPDLHSELNLSSLELGDSALYFCASSAFGQGPYEQYFGPGTRLTVT.

CDR3 sequence reads: CAISGTGGPDEQFF. For the CDR3, the DNA is TGTGCCATCAGTGGAACGGGAGGGCCCGATGAGCAGTTCTTC. The chain uses TRBV10-3 and TRBJ2-1; 8 bases are shared with TRBD2. J lost 8 bases, V lost 4 bases, and 7 bases had no gene match. Germline V lookup: CDR1 ENHRY, CDR2 SYGVKD. This CDR3 has 14 amino acids.

The genes are TRBV4-1 and TRBJ2-7, with 8 bases that match TRBD1. The V segment lost 3 bases and the J segment 3 bases; nucleotides outside the gene matches: 13. The CDR3 has 17 amino acids. Germline CDR1 is MGHRA and CDR2 is YSYEKL. Here the CDR3 reads CASSHLRGQGADYEQYF. CDR3 nucleotides: TGCGCCAGCAGCCACCTAAGGGGGCAGGGGGCCGACTACGAGCAGTACTTC.

The V and J genes are TRBV28 and TRBJ1-2, with no clear D. The germline gives CDR1 MDHEN, CDR2 SYDVKM. V was trimmed by 6 bases and J by 6 bases, leaving 14 bases between them. The CDR3 has 13 residues. DNA of the CDR3: TGTGCCAGCAGGTGGCCGGGAGGAGATGGCTACACCTTC. Encoded protein: CASRWPGGDGYTF.

The J gene is TRBJ1-2, the V gene TRBV5-4; maybe TRBD1 (5 bases). With 0 bases removed from V and 4 bases from J, the gap between germline ends came to 7 bases. The CDR3 totals 13 residues. Germline V gene sequence: CDR1 SGHNT, CDR2 YYREEE (reference sequence). The CDR3 DNA sequence: TGTGCCAGCAGCTTGGGACAGATCTATGGCTACACCTTC. Its protein is CASSLGQIYGYTF.

V and J are TRBV11-2 and TRBJ2-5, with 11 bases that match TRBD2. This CDR3 has 15 amino acids. Germline assignment: CDR1 SGHAT and CDR2 FQNNGV. The junction had 7 bases not matched to a gene; V was cut back by 5 bases and J by 5 bases. CDR3 sequence: CASSRLAGPRETQYF. The CDR3 DNA reads TGTGCCAGCAGCCGACTAGCGGGACCGCGCGAGACCCAGTACTTC.

This clone is a singleton in its sample. V gene TRBV5-6 combines with J gene TRBJ2-3; TRBD1 or TRBD2 may be the D gene (5 bases each). The CDR3 consists of 18 residues. Germline assignment: CDR1 SGHDT and CDR2 YYEEEE. Trimming pared 1 base from V and 3 bases from J, leaving 21 bases between. The CDR3 nucleotides read TGTGCCAGCAGCTTGTCCTTTCAATCGGGACGGATAACAGATACGCAGTATTTT. The encoded protein is CASSLSFQSGRITDTQYF.

The chain links TRBV2 to TRBJ2-7; possible D gene TRBD1, 6 bases. The CDR3 is 15 residues long. In germline, CDR1 is SNHLY, CDR2 FYNNEI. Trimming pared 7 bases from V and 3 bases from J, leaving 19 bases between. In nucleotides, the CDR3 is TGTGCCAGCAAGTTCCAGGGGAGTAACCTCTACGAGCAGTACTTC. Translating it yields CASKFQGSNLYEQYF.